This T cell receptor (beta chain) was identified during a study of monozygotic twins with inflammatory bowel disease. Every TCR library used roughly 3,400 ng of total RNA. For each CDR3 protein, TCRdb gives one entry from its re-call of the 5' RACE reads, without DNA. The table counts about 300,000 distinct CDR3 sequences; about 5% lies in the top ten. Whole blood, unsorted for T cells, was the source of total RNA. Study-level points and caveats: Healthy co-twins had higher TCRbeta inverse Simpson diversity than their IBD twins. Findings did not support one strong IBD-associated signal or clonotype.

Germline V gene data show CDR1 as DFQATT and CDR2 as SNEGSKA (reference sequence). The CDR3 length is 14 residues. As concerns this clonotype: Its antigen is not known.

V usage is TRBV20-1 and J usage is TRBJ2-3; TCRdb picks TRBD1, but there is no DNA to check that call. The sequence was obtained from a human donor with ulcerative colitis or Crohn's disease, or a healthy co-twin of an affected twin (not recorded which). Material: blood. The CDR3 reads CSVLGQGFTDTQYF.